This TCR beta chain was documented in a study of Ad26.COV2.S vaccination and SARS-CoV-2 variants. Findings of the study overall: Vaccine recipients showed a spike-specific TCR breadth that was higher than in placebo recipients. Whether participants received vaccine or placebo, their non-spike TCR breadth was similar.

Sequencing used immunoSEQ multiplex PCR; TCRdb keeps in-frame clones, though not all of them. The repertoire consists of approximately 420,000 clones, with around 89% occurring once and the leading ten covering 3.6%. This clone has just one count. Its antigen is currently unknown. CDR1 is SGHVS, CDR2 FQNEAQ, per germline. This CDR3 is built from 19 residues. With 1 base removed from V and 1 base from J, the gap between germline ends came to 19 bases. The treatment: 15 to 20 received Ad26.COV2.S at low or high dose, single or two shots; about 5 received placebo; per-sample allocation not given. All samples were drawn on day 63, counting from the first vaccine or placebo injection.

The sample in question was peripheral blood, obtained in a trial of Ad26.COV2.S vaccine versus placebo. This receptor was taken from a person between 18 and 65 years old who received the Ad26.COV2.S COVID-19 vaccine or a placebo. The chain has TRBV7-8 and TRBJ2-2, with D tentatively TRBD2 (5 bases). In DNA form, the CDR3 reads TGTGCCAGCAGCTTAGAGAGCCGAGGAAGAGCGGAGAACACCGGGGAGCTGTTTTTT. Its protein is CASSLESRGRAENTGELFF.